These T cell receptor beta chains were read from a single sample in a study of T cells after yellow fever vaccination. Using its own MiXCR run on the 5' RACE reads, TCRdb lists one record per CDR3 protein. The sample records about 630,000 distinct CDR3 sequences, 10% to 15% being singletons. The material sequenced was PBMCs, taken on the day of the yellow fever booster vaccination. These receptors were taken from a young man who received the YFV17D yellow fever vaccine. The CDR3 runs from the conserved cysteine through the conserved F or W. Each record gives: J gene, clone size, D gene, V gene, CDR3 protein, CDR3 DNA. A D gene is named only where the DNA matches it firmly. Clone size is given for some rows only: seen once, a few or many times, or a class if the clone is expanded.

TRBJ2-3 | NA | NA | TRBV6-4 | CASSDSRQSVQYF | TGTGCCAGCAGTGACTCGAGGCAGTCGGTGCAGTATTTT
TRBJ2-1 | NA | TRBD1 | TRBV5-1 | CASSIGQGNNEQFF | TGCGCCAGCAGCATCGGACAGGGCAACAATGAGCAGTTCTTC
TRBJ2-1 | many | NA | TRBV28 | CASSLLRGEQFF | TGTGCCAGCAGTTTACTGCGTGGTGAGCAGTTCTTC
TRBJ2-7 | NA | NA | TRBV29-1 | CSVGGVSYEQYF | TGCAGCGTTGGGGGGGTGTCCTACGAGCAGTACTTC
TRBJ2-3 | NA | TRBD2 | TRBV10-1 | CASSELATDTQYF | TGCGCCAGCAGCGAACTAGCGACAGATACGCAGTATTTT
TRBJ2-3 | many | TRBD2 | TRBV5-1 | CARIWQLADTDTQYF | TGCGCCAGGATCTGGCAACTAGCGGACACAGATACGCAGTATTTT
TRBJ2-7 | NA | NA | TRBV6-2/TRBV6-3 | CASSSHGEQYF | TGTGCCAGCAGTTCACACGGTGAGCAGTACTTC
TRBJ2-3 | many | TRBD1 | TRBV11-3 | CASSSGQGSDTQYF | TGTGCCAGCAGCTCCGGACAGGGATCGGATACGCAGTATTTT
TRBJ2-1 | NA | NA | TRBV7-2 | CASSLTKDNEQFF | TGTGCCAGCAGCTTGACCAAGGACAATGAGCAGTTCTTC
TRBJ2-1 | few | TRBD1 | TRBV30 | CAWRGTGAYNEQFF | TGTGCCTGGAGGGGGACAGGGGCCTACAATGAGCAGTTCTTC
TRBJ2-4 | NA | NA | TRBV19 | CASKDGLAKNIQYF | TGTGCCAGTAAAGACGGACTAGCCAAAAACATTCAGTACTTC
TRBJ2-5 | NA | TRBD2 | TRBV27 | CASGSGTRVGETQYF | TGTGCCAGCGGATCCGGGACTAGAGTAGGGGAGACCCAGTACTTC
TRBJ2-7 | few | TRBD2 | TRBV18 | CASSPSGLAGEQYF | TGTGCCAGCTCACCTTCGGGACTAGCAGGCGAGCAGTACTTC
TRBJ2-2 | few | NA | TRBV4-1 | CASSQDSWGNTGELFF | TGCGCCAGCAGCCAAGATTCTTGGGGGAACACCGGGGAGCTGTTTTTT
TRBJ2-2 | few | NA | TRBV5-4 | CASSPAPDATTGELFF | TGTGCCAGCAGCCCGGCCCCCGACGCTACTACCGGGGAGCTGTTTTTT
TRBJ2-3 | few | TRBD2 | TRBV6-5 | CASSLMGTSGRAGDTQYF | TGTGCCAGCAGCTTAATGGGGACTAGCGGGAGGGCAGGAGATACGCAGTATTTT
TRBJ2-2 | many | NA | TRBV29-1 | CSVEEGAGELFF | TGCAGCGTTGAAGAGGGGGCCGGGGAGCTGTTTTTT
TRBJ2-1 | few | TRBD2 | TRBV25-1 | CASSGGLAGEDSYNEQFF | TGTGCCAGCAGTGGAGGACTAGCGGGAGAAGACTCCTACAATGAGCAGTTCTTC
TRBJ1-2 | few | NA | TRBV20-1 | CSARDQAGDGYTF | TGCAGTGCTAGAGATCAGGCAGGGGATGGCTACACCTTC
TRBJ2-1 | NA | TRBD2 | TRBV5-1 | CASQHGLADYNEQFF | TGCGCCAGCCAACATGGACTAGCGGATTACAATGAGCAGTTCTTC
TRBJ1-1 | NA | NA | TRBV20-1 | CSASRVGSTEAFF | TGCAGTGCTAGTCGGGTGGGGAGCACTGAAGCTTTCTTT
TRBJ2-6 | many | TRBD1 | TRBV19 | CASRTGPGANVLTF | TGTGCCAGTAGGACAGGGCCTGGGGCCAACGTCCTGACTTTC
TRBJ2-3 | few | NA | TRBV3-1 | CASSQYSRGTDTQYF | TGTGCCAGCAGCCAATATTCGCGGGGCACAGATACGCAGTATTTT
TRBJ2-7 | many | TRBD2 | TRBV20-1 | CSATGLAGENEQYF | TGCAGTGCCACGGGACTAGCGGGAGAGAACGAGCAGTACTTC
TRBJ1-1 | few | TRBD1 | TRBV7-9 | CASSSTGTGGTEAFF | TGTGCCAGCAGCTCTACCGGGACAGGGGGTACTGAAGCTTTCTTT
TRBJ2-1 | NA | NA | TRBV19 | CASSSPIDRSSYNEQFF | TGTGCCAGTAGTAGCCCGATCGACAGAAGCTCCTACAATGAGCAGTTCTTC
TRBJ2-3 | NA | NA | TRBV10-3 | CAISESASAPDTQYF | TGTGCCATCAGTGAGTCGGCATCGGCGCCAGATACGCAGTATTTT
TRBJ2-3 | NA | NA | TRBV7-3 | CASSFGRGADDTQYF | TGTGCCAGCAGCTTTGGGCGAGGCGCTGATGATACGCAGTATTTT
TRBJ1-1 | NA | NA | TRBV27 | CASSPLGLQGYENTEAFF | TGTGCCAGCAGTCCCTTGGGACTCCAGGGATATGAGAACACTGAAGCTTTCTTT
TRBJ2-1 | NA | TRBD1 | TRBV12-3/TRBV12-4 | CASSPRTGNGDNEQFF | TGTGCCAGCAGTCCCCGGACAGGGAACGGTGACAATGAGCAGTTCTTC
TRBJ1-6 | NA | NA | TRBV7-9 | CASSSYAFNSSLHF | TGTGCCAGCAGCTCATATGCCTTTAATTCATCCCTCCACTTT
TRBJ2-7 | NA | TRBD2 | TRBV5-1 | CASSPSGSSNEQYF | TGCGCCAGCAGTCCTAGCGGGAGCAGTAACGAGCAGTACTTC
TRBJ1-6 | few | NA | TRBV7-2 | CASSLRIQDSPLHF | TGTGCCAGCAGCTTACGGATCCAAGATTCACCCCTCCACTTT
TRBJ1-5 | NA | NA | TRBV6-2/TRBV6-3 | CASSYWLEMYQPQHF | TGTGCCAGCAGTTACTGGTTGGAAATGTATCAGCCCCAGCATTTT
TRBJ2-1 | many | NA | TRBV7-8 | CASSLGLGRGNEQFF | TGTGCCAGCAGCTTAGGACTGGGGCGGGGAAATGAGCAGTTCTTC
TRBJ2-7 | many | TRBD2 | TRBV7-2 | CASSSLAGTFYEQYF | TGTGCCAGCAGCTCCCTAGCGGGAACGTTTTACGAGCAGTACTTC
TRBJ1-1 | few | NA | TRBV30 | CAWSGNSENTEAFF | TGTGCCTGGAGTGGGAACTCCGAGAACACTGAAGCTTTCTTT
TRBJ2-5 | NA | NA | TRBV9 | CASSVEGTGVGETQYF | TGTGCCAGCAGCGTAGAGGGCACCGGGGTAGGAGAGACCCAGTACTTC
TRBJ2-2 | few | TRBD2 | TRBV7-9 | CASSLASLADNTGELFF | TGTGCCAGCAGCTTAGCTAGCCTAGCGGATAACACCGGGGAGCTGTTTTTT
TRBJ1-2 | once | NA | TRBV12-3/TRBV12-4 | CASSPDMFGYTF | TGTGCCAGCAGTCCGGACATGTTTGGCTACACCTTC
TRBJ2-1 | NA | NA | TRBV12-3/TRBV12-4 | CASSLAWTNNYNEQFF | TGTGCCAGCAGTTTAGCGTGGACTAACAACTACAATGAGCAGTTCTTC
TRBJ2-5 | few | TRBD2 | TRBV20-1 | CSGRAGTSTIETQYF | TGCAGCGGGCGTGCCGGGACTAGCACTATCGAGACCCAGTACTTC
TRBJ2-1 | few | TRBD2 | TRBV5-1 | CASSLGREYNEQFF | TGCGCCAGCAGCTTGGGGCGGGAGTACAATGAGCAGTTCTTC
TRBJ2-7 | few | TRBD1 | TRBV5-4 | CASSSGTGVEQYF | TGTGCCAGCAGCTCCGGGACAGGGGTCGAGCAGTACTTC
TRBJ2-7 | few | NA | TRBV6-5 | CASSSIRVNEQYF | TGTGCCAGCAGTTCTATCAGGGTAAACGAGCAGTACTTC
TRBJ2-3 | NA | NA | TRBV7-2 | CASSLLAISTDTQYF | TGTGCCAGCAGCTTACTAGCGATTAGCACAGATACGCAGTATTTT
TRBJ1-5 | NA | TRBD1 | TRBV12-3/TRBV12-4 | CASTGGQGTLGRPQHF | TGTGCCAGCACCGGGGGACAGGGGACCCTTGGGCGTCCCCAGCATTTT
TRBJ1-1 | few | NA | TRBV7-2 | CASSLSAGRVQAFF | TGTGCCAGCAGCTTATCGGCCGGACGCGTTCAAGCTTTCTTT